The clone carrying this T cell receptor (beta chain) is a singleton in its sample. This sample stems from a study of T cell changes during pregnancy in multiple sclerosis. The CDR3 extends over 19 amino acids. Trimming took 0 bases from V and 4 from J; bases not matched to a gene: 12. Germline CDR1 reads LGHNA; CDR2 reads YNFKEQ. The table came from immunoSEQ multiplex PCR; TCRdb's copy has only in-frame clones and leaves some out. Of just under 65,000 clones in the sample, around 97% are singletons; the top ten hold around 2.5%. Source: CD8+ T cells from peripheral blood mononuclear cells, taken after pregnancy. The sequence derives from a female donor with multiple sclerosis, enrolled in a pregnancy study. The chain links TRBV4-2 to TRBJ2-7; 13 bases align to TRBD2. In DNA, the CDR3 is TGTGCCAGCAGCCAAGATAGGGGGACTAGCGGGACCAACTTGTACGAGCAGTACTTC. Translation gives CASSQDRGTSGTNLYEQYF.